One sample yielded the 6 T cell receptor beta chains listed below, sequenced in a study of CD8 T cells in Susac syndrome. Reverse transcription of about 0.45 to 1 ug RNA was performed with random hexamers. TCRdb used MiXCR to reprocess the immunoSEQ multiplex PCR reads, holding one entry per CDR3 protein. Of 80,000 or so distinct CDR3 sequences in the sample, approximately 94% were seen once. Material for sequencing was CD4+ T cells from PBMCs. Receptors originate from a human donor with Susac syndrome.

This clonotype showed up just once. The J gene is TRBJ2-1, the V gene TRBV5-4; weak D call: TRBD2 (9 bases). CDR1 and CDR2 (germline): SGHNT, YYREEE (reference sequence). CDR3 length: 17 amino acids. The V gene lost 3 bases and the J gene lost 0 bases, with 16 bases spanning the gap. In DNA, the CDR3 is TGTGCCAGCAGCTCAGACAGGGGACTAGCCTCCTACAATGAGCAGTTCTTC. This encodes CASSSDRGLASYNEQFF.

Only one count was recorded for this clonotype. V gene TRBV2 combines with J gene TRBJ1-1, with TRBD1 identical over 10 bases. V trimming: 4 bases; J trimming: 8 bases; junction bases outside the gene matches: 4. Germline V gene sequence: CDR1 SNHLY, CDR2 FYNNEI. This CDR3 has 13 residues. The CDR3 DNA sequence: TGTGCCAGCAGTGGGGACAGGGGCCAGGAAGCTTTCTTT. The encoded protein is CASSGDRGQEAFF.

This chain joins TRBV29-1 and TRBJ2-1; 7 bases match TRBD2. The junction had 5 bases not matched to a gene; V was cut back by 6 bases and J by 0 bases. This CDR3 spans 14 amino acids. CDR1 SQVTM and CDR2 ANQGSEA come from the germline V gene. The CDR3 sequence is CSVPGGSSYNEQFF. The CDR3 DNA is TGCAGCGTCCCCGGGGGGAGCTCCTACAATGAGCAGTTCTTC.

The chain joins TRBV13 to TRBJ2-1, with 12 bases aligning to TRBD2. Trimming removed 3 bases from V and 0 bases from J; junction bases left unmatched: 6. The germline V gene encodes CDR1 PRHDT and CDR2 FYEKMQ (reference sequence). The CDR3 extends over 18 amino acids. CDR3 region: CASSLRLAGDPSYNEQFF. The CDR3, as DNA: TGTGCCAGCAGCTTGCGACTAGCGGGGGATCCCTCCTACAATGAGCAGTTCTTC.

The rearrangement uses TRBV3-1 and TRBJ1-1; D gene uncertain. Germline V gives CDR1 LGHDT, CDR2 YNNKEL (reference sequence). The ends were cut back, 1 base at V and 1 base at J, with 7 bases in the middle. There are 14 residues in the CDR3. CDR3 in amino acids: CASSQVGQNTEAFF. The CDR3 DNA reads TGTGCCAGCAGCCAAGTAGGTCAGAACACTGAAGCTTTCTTT.

The chain uses TRBV2 and TRBJ1-1, with D possibly TRBD1 on 6 matching bases. V gave up 8 bases and J gave up 1 base, with 14 bases separating them. This CDR3 contains 14 residues. CDR1 SNHLY and CDR2 FYNNEI come from the germline V gene. The DNA of the CDR3 is TGTGCCAGCTTAACCGGGACACAGAACACTGAAGCTTTCTTT. It is translated as CASLTGTQNTEAFF.